This entry concerns a single T cell receptor beta chain. With random hexamers, reverse transcription was performed on 0.5 to 1 ug of RNA. The CDR3 of TCR beta was amplified by immunoSEQ multiplex PCR across 54 Vbeta and 13 Jbeta. TCRdb re-derived calls from the immunoSEQ multiplex PCR reads in MiXCR, one entry per CDR3 protein. The sample lists 170,000 or so distinct CDR3 sequences, roughly 92% occurring once. The authors sequenced TCR beta from blood CD8+ and CD4+ T cells. The entry originates in a study of CD8 T cells in Susac syndrome. V was trimmed by 1 base and J by 2 bases, leaving 12 bases between them. The CDR3 is 15 residues long. In germline, CDR1 is LGHDT, CDR2 YNNKEL (reference sequence).

The clonotype originates from a human donor with multiple sclerosis. Sequenced sample: CD4+ T cells from PBMCs. The genes are TRBV3-1 and TRBJ2-7, with a weak D call TRBD2 (7 bases). The CDR3 protein is CASSQGRGRPYEQYF. The CDR3 bases are TGTGCCAGCAGCCAAGGGCGGGGGCGACCCTACGAGCAGTACTTC.